The entry that follows covers one TCR beta chain sequence. Antigen specificity is unknown. This CDR3 has 16 residues. The data were produced by immunoSEQ multiplex PCR, yet TCRdb's version contains in-frame clones alone and is incomplete. This sample has 130,000 to 150,000 clones; more than 85% occur once, and the top ten carry 3% to 3.5%. These data are taken from a study of T cell responses to AZD1222 COVID-19 vaccine. Points from the study as a whole: CD4 TCRs associated with vaccination spanned spike, dominating at 160-218 and 743-854.

The chain links TRBV1 to TRBJ2-1; the table's D gene call, TRBD2, was not cross checked with the DNA. TRBV1 is classified as a pseudogene. This sequence was found in an adult in good health. Source: peripheral blood, taken on day 0 of AZD1222 vaccination. CDR3 residues: CTKRRQRGSGNNEQFF. CDR3 coding DNA: TGCACCAAGCGGCGGCAGAGGGGTAGCGGGAACAATGAGCAGTTCTTC.